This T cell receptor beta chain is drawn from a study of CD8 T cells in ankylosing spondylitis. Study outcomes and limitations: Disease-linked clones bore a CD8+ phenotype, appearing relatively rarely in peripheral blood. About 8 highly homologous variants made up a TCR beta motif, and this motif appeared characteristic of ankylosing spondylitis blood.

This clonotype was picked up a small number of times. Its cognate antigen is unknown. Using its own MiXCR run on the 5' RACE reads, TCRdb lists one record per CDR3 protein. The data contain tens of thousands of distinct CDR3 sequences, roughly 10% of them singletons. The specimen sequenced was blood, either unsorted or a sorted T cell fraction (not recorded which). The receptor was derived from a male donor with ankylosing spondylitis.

Here the CDR3 DNA reads TGTGCCAGCTCACCGCAGGGACACAGCTCCTACGAGCAGTACTTC. Protein product: CASSPQGHSSYEQYF. This chain connects TRBV18 to TRBJ2-7; tentatively, D is TRBD1 (6 bases). V was cut by 3 bases and J by 0 bases, with 12 bases left in between. Germline CDR1 and CDR2: KGHSH and LQKENI. This CDR3 has 15 amino acids.